This TCR beta chain is drawn from a study of blood T cell repertoires in COVID-19. Study summary: Some COVID-19 samples were acute and others convalescent; all came from the United States, Italy and Spain. In each case, the material was cDNA or gDNA derived from T cells, B-cell-depleted T cells, or PBMCs.

The CDR3 sequence is 13 residues long. The V gene's germline CDR1 is LNHDA and CDR2 SQIVND (reference sequence). With V trimmed by 8 bases and J by 8 bases, 9 bases remained unmatched. Profiled with immunoSEQ multiplex PCR; TCRdb holds only in-frame clones, not every one. The sample records about 350,000 clones, approximately 89% being singletons. The J gene is TRBJ2-3, the V gene TRBV19, with 8 positions matching TRBD2. This clonotype was sampled from a woman aged 60-70 years with COVID-19, enrolled during active disease. What was sequenced was peripheral blood. The CDR3 sequence: CASFERGRGTQYF. The CDR3 coding sequence is TGTGCCAGTTTCGAGCGGGGGCGGGGTACGCAGTATTTT.